The 20 T cell receptor beta chains below all came from one sample that was sequenced in a study of T cell changes during pregnancy in multiple sclerosis. Using immunoSEQ multiplex PCR, the repertoire was profiled, and TCRdb retains in-frame clones only, with some absent. This sample yields around 63,000 clones, of which about 91% are seen a single time; more than 1.4% belongs to the top ten. The material sequenced was peripheral blood, taken after pregnancy. Receptor source: a female donor with multiple sclerosis, enrolled in a pregnancy study.

The chain links TRBV7-8 to TRBJ2-1, with 10 bases that match TRBD2. J gave up 7 bases and V 5 bases, and 14 bases lay outside the gene matches. Germline loops: CDR1 SGHVS, CDR2 FQNEAQ. This CDR3 is built from 17 residues. The CDR3 region is CASSPHLPGLARNEQFF. CDR3 DNA sequence: TGTGCCAGCAGCCCCCATCTCCCGGGACTAGCGCGAAATGAGCAGTTCTTC.

V gene TRBV7-9 combines with J gene TRBJ2-7; 7 bases map to TRBD2. Trimming cost V 5 bases and J 1 base; bases outside gene matches: 8. The length of the CDR3 is 15 residues. Germline lookup yields CDR1 SEHNR and CDR2 FQNEAQ (reference sequence). For the CDR3, the DNA is TGTGCCAGCAGCGCAGGAGCTAGCGGATCCTACGAGCAGTACTTC. This codes for CASSAGASGSYEQYF.

This clone came up a few times. The CDR3 DNA reads TGTGCCAGCTCACCACCGGGGACATCGAACACCGGGGAGCTGTTTTTT. The encoded protein is CASSPPGTSNTGELFF. The chain joins TRBV18 to TRBJ2-2, with TRBD1 as a possible D gene (6 bases). The CDR3 loop spans 16 amino acids. Germline loops: CDR1 KGHSH, CDR2 LQKENI. The V and J ends lost 0 bases and 0 bases respectively, with 8 bases between them.

CDR3 protein: CASSLGGTGGRVAFF. The CDR3 DNA reads as TGTGCCAGCAGCTTAGGGGGCACAGGGGGAAGGGTAGCTTTCTTT. This chain connects TRBV7-9 to TRBJ1-1, with 8 bases aligning to TRBD1. This CDR3 contains 15 residues. Germline V CDR1 and CDR2: SEHNR, FQNEAQ (reference sequence). V trimming: 1 base; J trimming: 10 bases; junction bases outside the gene matches: 11.

J is TRBJ2-1 and V is TRBV5-1, with TRBD2 identical over 10 bases. Germline loops: CDR1 SGHRS, CDR2 YFSETQ. The CDR3 sequence is 14 residues long. V lost 1 base and J lost 9; bases outside the gene matches: 4. As DNA, the CDR3 is TGCGCCAGCAGCTTGAGCCTAGCGGGAGTTGAGCAGTTCTTC. It specifies CASSLSLAGVEQFF. The variable domain in full, with the rest retrieved from reference TRBV5-1 and TRBJ2-1, is KAGVTQTPRYLIKTRGQQVTLSCSPISGHRSVSWYQQTPGQGLQFLFEYFSETQRNKGNFPGRFSGRQFSNSRSEMNVSTLELGDSALYLCASSLSLAGVEQFFGPGTRLTVL.

The chain employs TRBV19 and TRBJ1-1; D remains ambiguous. This CDR3 region has 16 residues. Trimming removed 6 bases at V and 1 base at J, with 18 bases between. Germline V gene sequence: CDR1 LNHDA, CDR2 SQIVND (reference sequence). CDR3 in DNA: TGTGCCAGTAGCCATCCCCCCAAAGGAGAGAACACTGAAGCTTTCTTT. Translating gives CASSHPPKGENTEAFF.

The V gene is TRBV5-1, the J gene TRBJ2-5; 9 bases are shared with TRBD2. Germline V lookup: CDR1 SGHRS, CDR2 YFSETQ. The CDR3 runs 16 residues. The junction had 11 bases not matched to a gene; V was cut back by 3 bases and J by 5 bases. CDR3 residues: CASSYASGKGGETQYF. The CDR3 DNA follows: TGCGCCAGCAGCTACGCTAGCGGGAAAGGTGGGGAGACCCAGTACTTC. Drawing the rest from reference TRBV5-1 and TRBJ2-5, the complete variable domain is KAGVTQTPRYLIKTRGQQVTLSCSPISGHRSVSWYQQTPGQGLQFLFEYFSETQRNKGNFPGRFSGRQFSNSRSEMNVSTLELGDSALYLCASSYASGKGGETQYFGPGTRLLVL.

The J gene is TRBJ1-2, the V gene TRBV27; perhaps TRBD1 as D (5 bases). CDR1 and CDR2 from the germline V gene are MNHEY and SMNVEV (reference sequence). This CDR3 is built from 14 residues. The V end lost 4 bases, the J end lost 4 bases, and 13 bases lay between the germline ends. The CDR3 loop is CASSSRAESYGYTF. CDR3 nucleotide sequence: TGTGCCAGCAGTTCCAGGGCAGAGTCCTATGGCTACACCTTC.

This chain links TRBV5-1 with TRBJ1-1, with 9 bases matching TRBD1. This CDR3 contains 17 residues. Germline-derived CDR1 and CDR2 are SGHRS and YFSETQ. Trimming took 0 bases from V and 4 from J; bases not matched to a gene: 10. The CDR3 DNA is TGCGCCAGCAGCTTGGTCTCTGGGACAGGGCACCTCACTGAAGCTTTCTTT. It yields the protein CASSLVSGTGHLTEAFF.

The chain employs TRBV28 and TRBJ1-5; 9 bases are a match to TRBD1. The CDR3 runs to 16 residues. Germline V CDR1 and CDR2: MDHEN, SYDVKM. The V and J ends lost 1 base and 2 bases, in that order; junction bases with no gene match: 3. The CDR3 sequence is CASSLFRDRGNQPQHF. The CDR3, as DNA: TGTGCCAGCAGTTTATTCCGGGACAGGGGCAATCAGCCCCAGCATTTT.

The chain's CDR3 is CASSEGWTVSLEQYF. CDR3 DNA: TGCGCCAGCAGTGAAGGGTGGACAGTCAGCCTCGAGCAGTACTTC. V is TRBV10-2 and J is TRBJ2-7, with D perhaps TRBD1 (6 bases). Germline V CDR1 and CDR2: WSHSY, SAAADI. The CDR3 runs to 15 residues. The V end lost 3 bases, the J end lost 6 bases, and 18 bases lay between the germline ends.

This clone has just a few counts. V and J are TRBV4-3 and TRBJ1-1; D ambiguous. The CDR3 consists of 15 residues. The germline CDR1 and CDR2 sequences are LGHNA and YSLEER. V was trimmed by 0 bases and J by 0 bases, leaving 8 bases between them. The CDR3: CASSQEATMNTEAFF. The CDR3 coding sequence is TGCGCCAGCAGCCAAGAGGCAACGATGAACACTGAAGCTTTCTTT.

This sequence joins TRBV14 and TRBJ2-7; possible D gene TRBD2, 5 bases. The CDR3 runs 16 residues. Germline V gene sequence: CDR1 SGHDN, CDR2 FVKESK. V lost 1 base, J lost 2 bases, and 15 bases lay in between. CDR3 sequence: CASSQVGSASTYEQYF. CDR3 DNA: TGTGCCAGCAGCCAAGTCGGTAGCGCCTCGACCTACGAGCAGTACTTC.

This chain joins TRBV28 and TRBJ1-5; D might be TRBD1 (6 bases). Germline CDR1 MDHEN, CDR2 SYDVKM. V was clipped by 5 bases and J by 3 bases, with 11 bases between them. CDR3 length equals 14 residues. The DNA for the CDR3 is TGTGCCAGCAGTACTGGACAGTTCAATCAGCCCCAGCATTTT. Protein sequence: CASSTGQFNQPQHF.

This rearrangement joins TRBV9 to TRBJ2-2; 11 nucleotides match TRBD1. The CDR3 spans 15 residues. After removal of 3 bases from V and 6 bases from J, the junction contained 4 bases not matched to a gene. Germline values: CDR1 SGDLS, CDR2 YYNGEE. The CDR3 is CASSGPGQGAGELFF. The CDR3 bases are TGTGCCAGCAGCGGTCCGGGACAGGGGGCCGGGGAGCTGTTTTTT.

The V gene is TRBV5-1, the J gene TRBJ1-4, with D unclear. Germline loops: CDR1 SGHRS, CDR2 YFSETQ. Trimming pared 7 bases from V and 6 bases from J, leaving 13 bases between. This CDR3 spans 13 amino acids. In nucleotides, the CDR3 is TGCGCCAGCCGGGTAGATGTGGATGAAAAACTGTTTTTT. Protein sequence: CASRVDVDEKLFF.

The chain links TRBV30 to TRBJ2-1; tentatively, D is TRBD2 (5 bases). This CDR3 has 13 amino acids. Germline V gene data show CDR1 as GTSNPN and CDR2 as SVGIG (reference sequence). Trimming pared 3 bases from V and 2 bases from J, leaving 8 bases between. CDR3 residues: CAWRDSPYNEQFF. CDR3 DNA sequence: TGTGCCTGGAGGGACTCCCCCTACAATGAGCAGTTCTTC.

V is TRBV4-1 and J is TRBJ2-1; D uncertain. The ends were cut back, 2 bases at V and 9 bases at J, with 14 bases in the middle. In germline, CDR1 is MGHRA, CDR2 YSYEKL. The CDR3 totals 14 residues. As DNA, the CDR3 is TGCGCCAGCAGCCAATTGGGCCACCTTGGTGAGCAGTTCTTC. Its protein is CASSQLGHLGEQFF.

DNA of the CDR3: TGTGCCAGTAGTATCTTCCGGCTAGCGAGCTCCTACAATGAGCAGTTCTTC. It specifies CASSIFRLASSYNEQFF. The chain recombines TRBV19 with TRBJ2-1; the D gene is possibly TRBD2 (6 bases). V gave up 3 bases and J gave up 0 bases, with 15 bases separating them. CDR3 size: 17 residues. Germline V gene data show CDR1 as LNHDA and CDR2 as SQIVND (reference sequence).

As DNA, the CDR3 is TGTGCCAGCTCCTCAGGGGCGAACACTGAAGCTTTCTTT. Its protein product is CASSSGANTEAFF. This chain connects TRBV18 to TRBJ1-1, with a possible D match to TRBD1 (6 bases). The germline CDR1 and CDR2 sequences are KGHSH and LQKENI. The CDR3 is 13 amino acids. With 6 bases removed from V and 1 base from J, the gap between germline ends came to 9 bases.